This is a list of T cell receptor beta chains from one sample in a study of PD-L1 blockade in urothelial cancer. Clones were read by immunoSEQ multiplex PCR, and TCRdb kept only the in-frame ones, dropping some. The repertoire consists of approximately 50,000 clones, with approximately 79% occurring once and the leading ten covering 2.5% to 3.5%. This sample comprised PBMCs, obtained around atezolizumab (anti-PD-L1) treatment. These receptors were collected from a man between 65 and 79 years old with urothelial cancer. Each CDR3 is given with its conserved first and last residue. D genes are given only for firm matches. For some rows the clone size is stated as once, few or many, or as a class when expanded; others skip it.

d_call clone_size j_call v_call cdr3_aa cdr3_nt
. . TRBJ2-6 TRBV25-1 CASKKGAGANVLTF TGTGCCAGCAAAAAAGGAGCCGGGGCCAACGTCCTGACTTTC
. . TRBJ2-1 TRBV27 CASSLRPGEAGRLGNEQFF TGTGCCAGCAGTTTACGTCCGGGCGAGGCGGGGAGATTGGGCAATGAGCAGTTCTTC
TRBD1 . TRBJ1-2 TRBV6-5 CASSYVRTGGGYGYTF TGTGCCAGCAGTTACGTCCGGACAGGGGGCGGCTATGGCTACACCTTC
. . TRBJ1-4 TRBV27 CASGRGGSNNEKLFF TGTGCCAGCGGTAGGGGGGGCAGCAATAATGAAAAACTGTTTTTT
TRBD1 . TRBJ1-5 TRBV2 CASSGGTGFSQPQHF TGTGCCAGCAGTGGAGGGACAGGGTTTAGTCAGCCCCAGCATTTT
. . TRBJ2-1 TRBV19 CASSIGFRDEQFF TGTGCCAGTAGTATAGGGTTTCGAGATGAGCAGTTCTTC
. few TRBJ2-7 TRBV18 CASSPRQSGGTYEQYF TGTGCCAGCTCACCTCGCCAGTCTGGGGGGACCTACGAGCAGTACTTC
. . TRBJ2-5 TRBV5-1 CASSPSGTYQETQYF TGCGCCAGCAGCCCCTCCGGGACATACCAAGAGACCCAGTACTTC
TRBD1 . TRBJ1-5 TRBV28 CASSLLPGQLFRGRNQPQHF TGTGCCAGCAGTTTACTGCCGGGACAGCTGTTCCGGGGTCGCAATCAGCCCCAGCATTTT
. . TRBJ1-4 TRBV5-1 CASSSDSPNEKLFF TGCGCCAGCAGCTCGGACAGCCCAAATGAAAAACTGTTTTTT
TRBD2 . TRBJ2-7 TRBV7-8 CASSSTLTSSEQYF TGTGCCAGCAGCTCCACCTTGACTAGCAGCGAGCAGTACTTC
TRBD1 . TRBJ1-2 TRBV5-1 CASSLGQGDGYTF TGCGCCAGCAGCTTGGGGCAGGGGGACGGCTACACCTTC
. . TRBJ1-1 TRBV5-8 CASSLRSSGGAFF TGTGCCAGCAGCTTACGGTCCTCGGGGGGGGCTTTCTTT
. . TRBJ1-1 TRBV5-1 CASSAARTLPPEAFF TGCGCCAGCAGCGCGGCAAGAACCCTCCCACCTGAAGCTTTCTTT
TRBD1 . TRBJ1-1 TRBV5-1 CASSLQGASTEAFF TGCGCCAGCAGCTTGCAGGGGGCTAGCACTGAAGCTTTCTTT
. . TRBJ1-1 TRBV25-1 CASRTGNTEAFF TGTGCCAGCAGGACTGGGAACACTGAAGCTTTCTTT
. . TRBJ2-1 TRBV6-1 CASSAPGSEKEQFF TGTGCCAGCAGTGCCCCAGGTAGCGAGAAGGAGCAGTTCTTC
. . TRBJ2-3 TRBV2 CASRGGQGQNTQYF TGTGCCAGCAGAGGAGGGCAGGGTCAAAATACGCAGTATTTT
. once TRBJ1-3 TRBV12-5 CASARGPGFSGNTIYF TGTGCTAGTGCCCGCGGGCCGGGATTTTCTGGAAACACCATATATTTT
. . TRBJ1-5 TRBV9 CASSLRDTNQPQHF TGTGCCAGCAGCCTACGGGACACCAATCAGCCCCAGCATTTT
TRBD2 . TRBJ2-3 TRBV28 CASKLAGGPTDTQYF TGTGCCAGCAAGCTAGCGGGAGGGCCGACAGATACGCAGTATTTT
TRBD1 . TRBJ1-2 TRBV7-6 CASSLTPGGQTYGYTF TGTGCCAGCAGCTTAACTCCAGGGGGCCAGACCTATGGCTACACCTTC
TRBD2 . TRBJ2-7 TRBV6-5 CASSYQAGESYEQYF TGTGCCAGCAGTTACCAGGCGGGAGAGTCCTACGAGCAGTACTTC
. . TRBJ2-7 TRBV21-1 CASIPSGYEQYF TGTGCCAGCATCCCCAGCGGCTACGAGCAGTACTTC
TRBD2 . TRBJ2-1 TRBV7-9 CASTPGGYNEQFF TGTGCCAGCACCCCGGGGGGGTACAATGAGCAGTTCTTC
TRBD1 . TRBJ1-1 TRBV2 CASSLARQGGPEAFF TGTGCCAGCAGTTTAGCCCGGCAGGGGGGCCCTGAAGCTTTCTTT
TRBD2 . TRBJ2-7 TRBV7-9 CASSLGGQRDLGEQYF TGTGCCAGCAGCTTAGGAGGCCAGCGGGACCTCGGGGAGCAGTACTTC
TRBD2 few TRBJ2-3 TRBV9 CASSPRSGDGRDTQYF TGTGCCAGCAGCCCCCGTAGCGGGGATGGGAGAGATACGCAGTATTTT
TRBD1 . TRBJ2-7 TRBV9 CASSGGTGGSYEQYF TGTGCCAGCAGCGGGGGGACAGGGGGATCTTACGAGCAGTACTTC
. . TRBJ1-4 TRBV28 CATRRGWNEKLFF TGTGCCACCCGAAGGGGGTGGAATGAAAAACTGTTTTTT
TRBD2 . TRBJ2-3 TRBV7-2 CASSSGTSRLTDTQYF TGTGCCAGCAGCTCCGGGACTAGCCGATTAACAGATACGCAGTATTTT
. . TRBJ1-2 TRBV28 CASSSLGEYGYTF TGTGCCAGCAGTTCGCTCGGGGAGTATGGCTACACCTTC
. . TRBJ2-3 TRBV6-4 CASSELGLARGTDTQYF TGTGCCAGCAGTGAACTCGGCCTAGCGAGAGGAACAGATACGCAGTATTTT
. . TRBJ2-2 TRBV2 CASSDASRQGFTGELFF TGTGCCAGCAGTGACGCTTCTCGGCAGGGGTTTACCGGGGAGCTGTTTTTT
TRBD2 . TRBJ2-1 TRBV15 CASKKGTGAGLAGGRYNEQFF TGTGCCTCGAAAAAGGGGACAGGGGCCGGACTAGCGGGAGGGAGGTACAATGAGCAGTTCTTC
TRBD1 . TRBJ1-1 TRBV5-1 CASSTDRGWTEAFF TGCGCCAGCAGCACGGACAGGGGATGGACTGAAGCTTTCTTT
TRBD1 . TRBJ2-1 TRBV5-8 CASTDRGPTWEQFF TGTGCCAGTACTGACAGGGGCCCAACCTGGGAGCAGTTCTTC
. . TRBJ1-1 TRBV18 CASSPEVRGTEAFF TGTGCCAGCTCACCAGAGGTGAGGGGGACTGAAGCTTTCTTT
TRBD1 . TRBJ2-7 TRBV7-9 CASSFKHGTGWIDEQYF TGTGCCAGCAGCTTTAAACATGGGACAGGGTGGATCGACGAGCAGTACTTC
. . TRBJ2-7 TRBV7-2 CASSADRYLKQYF TGTGCCAGCAGCGCCGACAGGTACCTTAAGCAGTACTTC
. . TRBJ2-3 TRBV30 CAWSVQSTDTQYF TGTGCCTGGAGTGTACAGAGCACAGATACGCAGTATTTT
. . TRBJ1-2 TRBV28 CASSLESRDYGYTF TGTGCCAGCAGTTTAGAATCGCGTGACTATGGCTACACCTTC
TRBD1 few TRBJ1-2 TRBV6-5 CASSYRGPDGYTF TGTGCCAGCAGTTACAGGGGGCCGGACGGCTACACCTTC
TRBD2 . TRBJ2-2 TRBV15 CATSRGGSGELFF TGTGCCACCAGCAGGGGAGGGAGCGGGGAGCTGTTTTTT
TRBD1 . TRBJ2-7 TRBV7-8 CASSQGQGSYEQYF TGTGCCAGCAGCCAGGGACAGGGGTCCTACGAGCAGTACTTC
. . TRBJ1-6 TRBV30 CARGEGVNSPLHF TGTGCCCGGGGTGAGGGGGTTAATTCACCCCTCCACTTT
TRBD1 . TRBJ1-1 TRBV2 CATERTGPTEAFF TGTGCCACTGAGAGGACAGGTCCGACTGAAGCTTTCTTT
. . TRBJ2-5 TRBV19 CASSAGLVRETQYF TGTGCCAGTAGTGCAGGGCTCGTACGAGAGACCCAGTACTTC
TRBD1 . TRBJ2-3 TRBV6-5 CASSWTGRRDTQYF TGTGCCAGCAGCTGGACAGGGCGCAGGGATACGCAGTATTTT
TRBD1 . TRBJ1-2 TRBV14 CASSQDNRGGYGYTF TGTGCCAGCAGCCAAGATAACAGGGGGGGCTATGGCTACACCTTC
. . TRBJ2-7 TRBV7-9 CASSSGGSSYEQYF TGTGCCAGCAGCTCCGGCGGCAGTTCCTACGAGCAGTACTTC